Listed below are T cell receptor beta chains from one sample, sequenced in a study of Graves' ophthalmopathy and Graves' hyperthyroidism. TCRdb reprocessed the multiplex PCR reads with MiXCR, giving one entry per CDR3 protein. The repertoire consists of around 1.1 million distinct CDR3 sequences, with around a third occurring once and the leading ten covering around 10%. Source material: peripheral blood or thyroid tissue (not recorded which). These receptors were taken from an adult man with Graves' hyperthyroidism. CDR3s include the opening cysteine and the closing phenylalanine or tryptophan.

CASDDRGDETQYF	TRBV2	TRBJ2-5
CATSRDLWVRTYNSPLHF	TRBV15	TRBJ1-6
CSARPTGTYEQYF	TRBV20-1	TRBJ2-7
CASSEDSNKVYEQYF	TRBV10-1	TRBJ2-7
CASSSDRVSGSYGQYF	TRBV7-2	TRBJ2-5
CASVGSLYGYTF	TRBV11-1	TRBJ1-2
CSARDLSRTYKQYF	TRBV20-1	TRBJ2-7
CAIRGLAGNTGELSW	TRBV10-3	TRBJ2-2
CASAVQETQYF	TRBV7-9	TRBJ2-5
CSAGHWETQYF	TRBV20-1	TRBJ2-5
CASSLGLTYEQYF	TRBV11-2	TRBJ2-7
CATGQPGEFGYIF	TRBV24-1	TRBJ1-2
CAISAGGTQETQYF	TRBV10-3	TRBJ2-5
CASSNRGPQHF	TRBV6-2/TRBV6-3	TRBJ1-5
CSVAKYRGASTEAFF	TRBV29-1	TRBJ1-1